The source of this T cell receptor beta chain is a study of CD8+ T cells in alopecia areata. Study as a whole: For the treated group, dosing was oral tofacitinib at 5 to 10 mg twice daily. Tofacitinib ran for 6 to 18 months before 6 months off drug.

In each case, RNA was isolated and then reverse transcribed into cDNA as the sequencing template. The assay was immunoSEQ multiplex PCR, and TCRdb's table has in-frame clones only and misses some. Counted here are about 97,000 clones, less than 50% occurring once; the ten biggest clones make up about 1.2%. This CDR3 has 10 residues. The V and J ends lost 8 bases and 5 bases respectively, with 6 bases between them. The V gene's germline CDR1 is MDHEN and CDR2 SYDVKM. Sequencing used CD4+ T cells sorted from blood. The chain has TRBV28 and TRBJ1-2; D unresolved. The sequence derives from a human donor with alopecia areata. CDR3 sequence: CASFGYGYTF. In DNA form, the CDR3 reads TGTGCCAGCTTTGGTTATGGCTACACCTTC.